Each of the 23 T cell receptor beta chains below was sequenced from the same sample in a study of tumor and adjacent non-tumor tissue in lung cancer. The template was RNA from unsorted bulk tissue. Three rounds of nested PCR, following a modified ARM-PCR protocol, produced the TCRbeta library. TCRdb processed the multiplex PCR reads anew with MiXCR; each CDR3 protein has one entry. Of 200,000 to 250,000 distinct CDR3 sequences in the sample, 71% are singletons; the top ten hold under 30%. Sequencing input: lung tumor tissue. The source is a man in his 60s with non-small cell lung cancer.

Turning to this clonotype: This clone may be a read error of a much larger clone one base away. J is TRBJ2-7 and V is TRBV20-1, with 8 bases aligning to TRBD1. In germline, CDR1 is DFQATT, CDR2 SNEGSKA (reference sequence). The V segment lost 8 bases and the J segment 3 bases; nucleotides outside the gene matches: 15. This CDR3 region has 15 residues. In DNA form, the CDR3 reads TGCAGTACTGGGTTCCGGGACAGGTGGAACTACGAGCAGTACTTC. This gives the protein CSTGFRDRWNYEQYF.

In the case of this clonotype: A much larger clonotype is one base distant, so this may be a read error. The CDR3 protein is CSVSTQGSGANVLTF. The DNA of the CDR3 is TGCAGTGTTTCGACCCAAGGCTCTGGGGCCAACGTCCTGACTTTC. The chain uses TRBV20-1 and TRBJ2-6; D ambiguous. Per germline, CDR1 DFQATT and CDR2 SNEGSKA (reference sequence). The V and J ends lost 7 bases and 0 bases respectively, with 13 bases between them. This CDR3 is built from 15 residues.

This clonotype was seen ten or more times. The chain recombines TRBV29-1 with TRBJ1-1, with a possible D match to TRBD1 (6 bases). The germline gives CDR1 SQVTM, CDR2 ANQGSEA. V was shortened by 3 bases and J by 3 bases, with 8 bases between the two germline ends. The CDR3 spans 12 residues. The CDR3 nucleotides are TGCAGCGTTGATGGGGGCGACACTGAAGCTTTCTTT. Translation gives CSVDGGDTEAFF.

Concerning this clonotype: Its ends do not fully match the called genes, so a read error is possible. The CDR3 is CIARFTDTQYF. Here the CDR3 DNA reads TGCATTGCTCGATTTACAGATACGCAGTATTTT. The genes are TRBV20-1 and TRBJ2-3; D gene uncertain. Germline V lookup: CDR1 DFQATT, CDR2 SNEGSKA (reference sequence). The CDR3 loop spans 11 amino acids.

A word on this clonotype: One junction end disagrees with the germline gene, perhaps due to a read error. The V call is TRBV11-2, the J call TRBJ2-7, with D uncertain. Germline loops: CDR1 SGHAT, CDR2 FQNNGV. The CDR3 has 13 residues. For the CDR3, the DNA is TGTGTCAGCAGAGTGACACCTATCTACGAGCAGTACTTC. Translating gives CVSRVTPIYEQYF.

CDR3 sequence (DNA): TGCGCCAGCAGCAAGGACAGGACACAGACCCAGTACTTC. It specifies CASSKDRTQTQYF. The chain carries TRBV4-1 and TRBJ2-5, with TRBD1 matching over 7 bases. Looked up from germline, CDR1 is MGHRA and CDR2 is YSYEKL. The CDR3 extends over 13 amino acids. V lost 5 bases to trimming and J lost 6 bases; unmatched junction nucleotides: 6.

In regard to this clonotype: Without the conserved terminal phenylalanine or tryptophan, this CDR3 likely stems from a read error. This rearrangement joins TRBV29-1 to TRBJ1-1; the D is unclear. The V end was cut by 0 bases, the J end by 1 base, with 9 bases between. The CDR3 has 14 amino acids. The germline V gene has CDR1 SQVTM and CDR2 ANQGSEA. CDR3 coding DNA: TGCAGCGTTGAAGAAGGTTATACGAACACTGAAGCTTTCCTT. As protein: CSVEEGYTNTEAFL.

This chain joins TRBV4-3 and TRBJ2-1; 11 bases fit TRBD2. The J segment lost 8 bases and the V segment lost 2 bases, leaving 8 bases of the junction unmatched. This CDR3 is 16 amino acids long. Germline V gives CDR1 LGHNA, CDR2 YSLEER. CDR3 nucleotides: TGCGCCAGCAGCCAAACGCCTAGCGGGAGGCTCTATGAGCAGTTCTTC. Translated, it gives CASSQTPSGRLYEQFF.

This clonotype was recorded many times. The V and J genes are TRBV20-1 and TRBJ1-4; D might be TRBD1 (5 bases). The V end lost 0 bases, the J end lost 4 bases, and 12 bases lay between the germline ends. The CDR3 is made up of 15 amino acids. Germline lookup yields CDR1 DFQATT and CDR2 SNEGSKA (reference sequence). The CDR3 nucleotides read TGCAGTGCTAGAGATCAAGGGACGGTTAATGAAAAACTGTTTTTT. Its protein product is CSARDQGTVNEKLFF.

Notes on this clonotype: At one end, the junction sequence differs from germline, possibly due to a read error. In DNA form, the CDR3 reads TGCGCCAGCAGTCATGGACAGGGGGCGCGAGAGCATTACTTC. Translated: CASSHGQGAREHYF. V and J are TRBV4-1 and TRBJ2-7; 11 bases agree with TRBD1. CDR1 is MGHRA and CDR2 is YSYEKL in the germline V gene. The CDR3 is 14 amino acids.

Points on this clonotype: It may be a read error: a sequence one base away is much more abundant. The chain has TRBV4-2 and TRBJ1-5; no clear D. The length of the CDR3 is 13 residues. Germline loops: CDR1 LGHNA, CDR2 YNFKEQ. The germline V and J ends were trimmed by 0 bases and 11 bases, with 11 bases remaining between them. The CDR3 is CASSQDRALSQHF. Written as DNA, the CDR3 is TGTGCCAGCAGCCAAGATCGGGCCCTTTCCCAGCATTTT.

The chain combines TRBV30 with TRBJ1-5; 7 bases align to TRBD1. The CDR3 has 15 amino acids. Losses at the gene ends were 2 bases for V and 5 bases for J; bases not matched to a gene: 9. CDR1 and CDR2 (germline): GTSNPN, SVGIG (reference sequence). The CDR3 nucleotides read TGTGCCTGGAGTCCGGGACCCAGGGGGGATCAGCCCCAGCATTTT. Its translation is CAWSPGPRGDQPQHF. Supplemented by reference TRBV30 and TRBJ1-5, the full variable domain reads SQTIHQWPATLVQPVGSPLSLECTVEGTSNPNLYWYRQAAGRGLQLLFYSVGIGQISSEVPQNLSASRPQDRQFILSSKKLLLSDSGFYLCAWSPGPRGDQPQHFGDGTRLSIL.

Turning to this clonotype: Sequence at one end of the junction differs from germline and may be a read error. CDR3 in amino acids: CASRLTISGNIIYF. The CDR3 DNA reads TGTGCCAGTAGGCTGACAATCTCTGGAAACATCATATATTTT. This sequence joins TRBV11-3 and TRBJ1-3, with no clear D. Germline CDR1 SGHNT, CDR2 YENEEA. The CDR3 length is 14 residues.

V gene TRBV11-3 combines with J gene TRBJ2-7; D is perhaps TRBD2 (6 bases). V shed 7 bases and J shed 6 bases, with 25 bases lying between them. The CDR3 consists of 16 residues. The germline CDR1 and CDR2 sequences are SGHNT and YENEEA. CDR3 nucleotide sequence: TGTGCCAGCACCGGGGTGGGGTCACTAGCCCCGTCCGAGCAGTACTTC. This sequence encodes CASTGVGSLAPSEQYF. The full variable domain, with the rest looked up from reference TRBV11-3 and TRBJ2-7, is EAGVVQSPRYKIIEKKQPVAFWCNPISGHNTLYWYLQNLGQGPELLIRYENEEAVDDSQLPKDRFSAERLKGVDSTLKIQPAELGDSAVYLCASTGVGSLAPSEQYFGPGTRLTVT.

This chain links TRBV11-3 with TRBJ2-1; 11 positions match TRBD2. Germline V gene data show CDR1 as SGHNT and CDR2 as YENEEA. After removal of 5 bases from V and 11 bases from J, the junction contained 8 bases not matched to a gene. CDR3 size: 14 residues. The CDR3 region has the DNA TGTGCCAGCAGCCACGTGCTAGCGGGGGGTAAGCAGTTCTTC. This encodes CASSHVLAGGKQFF.

At least ten counts were recorded for this clonotype. The chain couples TRBV11-3 to TRBJ1-1; TRBD1 is a possible D gene (5 bases). V was shortened by 2 bases and J by 5 bases, with 6 bases between the two germline ends. This CDR3 is built from 12 residues. Per germline, CDR1 SGHNT and CDR2 YENEEA. The CDR3, as DNA: TGTGCCAGCAGCTTACAGGGAACTGAAGCTTTCTTT. Its protein is CASSLQGTEAFF.

A word on this clonotype: The junction does not match germline at one end; this may be a read error. The chain has TRBV5-1 and TRBJ1-3; D is unresolved. In germline, CDR1 is SGHRS, CDR2 YFSETQ. The CDR3 contains 13 residues. DNA of the CDR3: TGCGCCAGCAAAAAAGACTCTGGAAACACCATGTATTTT. As protein: CASKKDSGNTMYF.

This clonotype was found many times. The chain is built from TRBV12-3 or TRBV12-4 and TRBJ1-2; possible D gene TRBD1, 6 bases. The V and J ends lost 5 bases and 3 bases respectively, with 13 bases between them. The CDR3 length is 14 residues. Written as DNA, the CDR3 is TGTGCCAGCAGTAAGACCGCAGGGGACTATGGCTACACCTTC. This codes for CASSKTAGDYGYTF.

As for this clonotype: A much more abundant neighbour one base away suggests this may be a read error. This chain links TRBV5-1 with TRBJ1-4, with D maybe TRBD1 (5 bases). Germline V lookup: CDR1 SGHRS, CDR2 YFSETQ. This CDR3 contains 16 residues. With 5 bases removed from V and 0 bases from J, the gap between germline ends came to 14 bases. CDR3 in amino acids: CASRRSDSATNEKLFF. For the CDR3, the DNA is TGCGCCAGCAGGCGAAGCGACAGCGCAACTAATGAAAAACTGTTTTTT.

This clonotype was counted a few times. Just one base apart from a much larger clone, this may be a read error. The chain uses TRBV20-1 and TRBJ2-7; no clear D. This CDR3 comprises 13 residues. Germline CDR1 is DFQATT and CDR2 is SNEGSKA (reference sequence). CDR3 region: CSARPASSYKQYF. CDR3 sequence (DNA): TGCAGTGCTAGGCCAGCCAGCTCCTACAAGCAGTACTTC.

In this sample, this clonotype turned up many times. The rearrangement joins TRBV6-2 or TRBV6-3 to TRBJ2-2; no clear D. V was shortened by 8 bases and J by 1 base, with 20 bases between the two germline ends. The CDR3 extends over 17 amino acids. Germline V lookup: CDR1 MNHEY, CDR2 SVGEGT. The CDR3 DNA reads as TGTGCCAGCTTCGCGACATCTACATTCATGAACACCGGGGAGCTGTTTTTT. Translated: CASFATSTFMNTGELFF.

As concerns this clonotype: Just one base apart from a much larger clone, this may be a read error. This chain joins TRBV20-1 and TRBJ1-4; 9 positions match TRBD1. Germline CDR1 DFQATT, CDR2 SNEGSKA (reference sequence). This CDR3 has 14 residues. J gave up 3 bases and V 4 bases, and 3 bases lay outside the gene matches. The CDR3 spells CSATRTGANEKLFF. CDR3 bases: TGCAGTGCTACAAGGACAGGGGCTAATGAAAAACTGTTTTTT.

To note about this clonotype: It may be a read error: a sequence one base away is much more abundant. This chain connects TRBV4-2 to TRBJ1-3; D ambiguous. V was cut by 4 bases and J by 3 bases, with 10 bases left in between. Germline V gives CDR1 LGHNA, CDR2 YNFKEQ. The CDR3 consists of 14 residues. CDR3 residues: CASSPSEVGNTIYF. The CDR3 bases are TGTGCCAGCAGCCCAAGCGAGGTTGGAAACACCATATATTTT.